Shown below are 31 T cell receptor beta chains from a single sample sequenced in a study of cytomegalovirus exposure and HLA in healthy donors. The study ran its PCR with 60 Vbeta and 13 Jbeta primers. The protocol was immunoSEQ multiplex PCR, while the TCRdb copy is restricted to in-frame clones and leaves out a portion. The table shows more than 90,000 clones, with about 70% occurring only once. The sequenced sample consisted of PBMCs. The receptors stem from a human donor in good health.

This clone was picked up one time. The chain carries TRBV6-1 and TRBJ2-3; D is undetermined. CDR3 length equals 14 residues. Trimming pared 3 bases from V and 1 base from J, leaving 8 bases between. Looked up from germline, CDR1 is MNHNS and CDR2 is SASEGT. CDR3 amino acids: CASSDPLGTDTQYF. The DNA for the CDR3 is TGTGCCAGCAGTGACCCCCTAGGCACAGATACGCAGTATTTT.

This sequence joins TRBV7-9 and TRBJ1-4; D unresolved. Between the trimmed V and J ends, which lost 5 bases and 5 bases, there was a span of 18 bases. This CDR3 spans 16 amino acids. Germline V gene data show CDR1 as SEHNR and CDR2 as FQNEAQ (reference sequence). The CDR3 here is CASSASGWGWNEKLFF. The DNA for the CDR3 is TGTGCCAGCAGCGCTAGCGGGTGGGGTTGGAATGAAAAACTGTTTTTT.

V is TRBV13 and J is TRBJ2-1; D is ambiguous. Trimming stripped 2 bases from V and 8 bases from J, with 10 bases between. The CDR3 has 13 residues. Germline loops: CDR1 PRHDT, CDR2 FYEKMQ (reference sequence). The CDR3 spells CASSLLRGDEQFF. DNA for the CDR3: TGTGCCAGCAGCTTACTCCGAGGCGATGAGCAGTTCTTC.

The V call is TRBV6-1, the J call TRBJ1-4; D gene unclear. Germline CDR1 and CDR2: MNHNS and SASEGT. V lost 5 bases and J 4 bases, leaving 14 bases between the germline ends. This CDR3 has 15 amino acids. CDR3 sequence: CASSPPTVGNEKLFF. CDR3 DNA: TGTGCCAGCAGTCCGCCAACGGTTGGTAATGAAAAACTGTTTTTT.

V and J are TRBV5-4 and TRBJ1-1, with D unresolved. CDR3 length: 17 residues. CDR1 is SGHNT, CDR2 YYREEE, per germline (reference sequence). Trimming shortened V by 3 bases and J by 5 bases, and 23 bases separated the two germline ends. The CDR3 spells CASSSLAFAPAGTEAFF. The CDR3 region has the DNA TGTGCCAGCAGCTCCCTTGCTTTCGCCCCGGCGGGGACTGAAGCTTTCTTT. The full variable domain, rest sourced from reference TRBV5-4 and TRBJ1-1, is ETGVTQSPTHLIKTRGQQVTLRCSSQSGHNTVSWYQQALGQGPQFIFQYYREEENGRGNFPPRFSGLQFPNYSSELNVNALELDDSALYLCASSSLAFAPAGTEAFFGQGTRLTVV.

This chain links TRBV7-2 with TRBJ2-7; 8 bases map to TRBD1. Germline V gives CDR1 SGHTA, CDR2 FQGNSA. The V segment lost 6 bases and the J segment 2 bases; nucleotides outside the gene matches: 9. The CDR3 contains 15 residues. The CDR3 sequence: CASSITGTGAYEQYF. In nucleotides, the CDR3 is TGTGCCAGCAGTATTACCGGGACAGGAGCCTACGAGCAGTACTTC.

The V and J genes are TRBV30 and TRBJ2-7; TRBD2 agrees at 7 bases. Germline assignment: CDR1 GTSNPN and CDR2 SVGIG (reference sequence). CDR3 length: 16 residues. With V trimmed by 0 bases and J by 4 bases, 12 bases remained unmatched. In nucleotides, the CDR3 is TGTGCCTGGAGTGTATGGGGGGGTCCTATGGAATACGAGCAGTACTTC. This gives the protein CAWSVWGGPMEYEQYF.

This clone was seen more than once but under ten times. The J gene is TRBJ1-1, the V gene TRBV25-1, with a weak D call TRBD1 (5 bases). Germline lookup yields CDR1 MGHDK and CDR2 SYGVNS. The CDR3 runs to 14 residues. V was trimmed by 3 bases and J by 1 base, leaving 9 bases between them. The CDR3 bases are TGTGCCAGCAGTGACCCAGGGAAGAACACTGAAGCTTTCTTT. Translated, it gives CASSDPGKNTEAFF. Variable domain in full (rest from reference TRBV25-1 and TRBJ1-1): EADIYQTPRYLVIGTGKKITLECSQTMGHDKMYWYQQDPGMELHLIHYSYGVNSTEKGDLSSESTVSRIRTEHFPLTLESARPSHTSQYLCASSDPGKNTEAFFGQGTRLTVV.

The genes are TRBV5-5 and TRBJ1-4; D is unclear. From germline, CDR1 is SGHKS and CDR2 YYEKEE (reference sequence). The CDR3 totals 12 residues. V was trimmed by 3 bases and J by 7 bases, leaving 7 bases between them. The CDR3 reads CASSSGVEKLFF. The CDR3 nucleotides are TGTGCCAGCAGCTCGGGTGTTGAAAAACTGTTTTTT.

The chain joins TRBV7-9 to TRBJ1-4; D is unclear. Deletions cut 2 bases from V and 10 bases from J, with 17 bases between. This CDR3 region has 15 residues. Per the germline V gene, CDR1 is SEHNR and CDR2 is FQNEAQ (reference sequence). CDR3 DNA: TGTGCCAGCAGCTTAAATTCCTATGTGTCGGGAAAACTGTTTTTT. Translation gives CASSLNSYVSGKLFF.

This chain joins TRBV16 and TRBJ1-6, with D possibly matching TRBD1 (6 bases). Trimming stripped 5 bases from V and 10 bases from J, with 15 bases between. CDR3 size: 14 residues. In germline, CDR1 is KGHSY, CDR2 FQNENV. CDR3 in amino acids: CASSYRDGKSPLHF. CDR3 bases: TGTGCCAGCAGCTACAGGGATGGAAAATCACCCCTCCACTTT.

This clone was observed a single time. The chain joins TRBV15 to TRBJ1-5; D is uncertain. CDR1 and CDR2 from the germline V gene are LNHNV and YYDKDF (reference sequence). This CDR3 spans 15 amino acids. Trimming stripped 2 bases from V and 0 bases from J, with 8 bases between. This chain's CDR3 is CATSRPPGSNQPQHF. The CDR3 bases are TGTGCCACCAGCAGACCCCCCGGTAGCAATCAGCCCCAGCATTTT.

J is TRBJ2-1 and V is TRBV27; the D is unclear. CDR3 length: 14 residues. Germline V lookup: CDR1 MNHEY, CDR2 SMNVEV (reference sequence). The V and J ends lost 4 bases and 6 bases respectively, with 13 bases between them. The DNA of the CDR3 is TGTGCCAGCAGTTCCCTCCTGCTCAGCAATGAGCAGTTCTTC. As protein: CASSSLLLSNEQFF.

The chain joins TRBV6-5 to TRBJ2-2; a possible D gene is TRBD1 (5 bases). CDR3 length: 12 amino acids. Trimming left V 5 bases short and J 6 bases short, with 7 bases between. Per germline, CDR1 MNHEY and CDR2 SVGAGI. The CDR3 loop reads CASSLRAGELFF. CDR3 bases: TGTGCCAGCAGTCTCAGGGCCGGGGAGCTGTTTTTT.

In its sample, this clone was seen a few times. The chain recombines TRBV29-1 with TRBJ2-2; possibly TRBD1 for D (6 bases). This CDR3 region has 12 residues. V lost 7 bases, J lost 4 bases, and 10 bases lay in between. Germline CDR1 reads SQVTM; CDR2 reads ANQGSEA. The CDR3 nucleotides are TGCAGCGCCGACAGGAGCACCGGGGAGCTGTTTTTT. Amino acids: CSADRSTGELFF.

Here the CDR3 DNA reads TGTGCCAGCAGCCAAACTAGCGGGGGGACCCAAGAGACCCAGTACTTC. Translating it yields CASSQTSGGTQETQYF. The chain links TRBV4-2 to TRBJ2-5, with TRBD2 matching 12 bases. CDR3 length: 16 residues. V was clipped by 2 bases and J by 1 base; unmatched bases: 2. CDR1 and CDR2 (germline): LGHNA, YNFKEQ.

J is TRBJ2-5 and V is TRBV6-5, with 11 bases identical to TRBD2. Trimming removed 7 bases from V and 8 bases from J; junction bases left unmatched: 12. The CDR3 runs to 15 residues. Germline CDR1 MNHEY, CDR2 SVGAGI. The CDR3 loop is CASKPGLAVRATQYF. In DNA form, the CDR3 reads TGTGCCAGCAAACCGGGACTAGCGGTCCGGGCTACCCAGTACTTC.

This chain joins TRBV5-1 and TRBJ1-3, with D hard to call. V was pared by 1 base and J by 3 bases, with 14 bases between. CDR1 SGHRS and CDR2 YFSETQ come from the germline V gene. The CDR3 sequence is 16 residues long. The CDR3 here is CASSLNVLGDGNTIYF. As DNA, the CDR3 is TGCGCCAGCAGCTTGAATGTGCTCGGGGATGGAAACACCATATATTTT. Variable domain in full (rest from reference TRBV5-1 and TRBJ1-3): KAGVTQTPRYLIKTRGQQVTLSCSPISGHRSVSWYQQTPGQGLQFLFEYFSETQRNKGNFPGRFSGRQFSNSRSEMNVSTLELGDSALYLCASSLNVLGDGNTIYFGEGSWLTVV.

This clone was picked up one time. The chain employs TRBV6-1 and TRBJ1-3; D call uncertain. This CDR3 contains 15 residues. Trimming cost V 8 bases and J 0 bases, with 14 bases left between them. Per the germline V gene, CDR1 is MNHNS and CDR2 is SASEGT. In DNA, the CDR3 is TGTGCCAGCTCCGGGAGGACCTTCTCTGGAAACACCATATATTTT. This sequence encodes CASSGRTFSGNTIYF.

J is TRBJ2-1 and V is TRBV7-8; 9 bases fit TRBD2. Per the germline V gene, CDR1 is SGHVS and CDR2 is FQNEAQ. The junction had 8 bases not matched to a gene; V was cut back by 8 bases and J by 6 bases. The CDR3 sequence is 14 residues long. The CDR3 DNA reads TGTGCCAGCCTCGTGGTAGCGGGGGCCAATGAGCAGTTCTTC. Amino acids: CASLVVAGANEQFF.

The chain carries TRBV6-5 and TRBJ1-6; possible D gene TRBD1, 5 bases. V was pared by 7 bases and J by 7 bases, with 8 bases between. CDR1 is MNHEY and CDR2 is SVGAGI in the germline V gene. The CDR3 extends over 12 amino acids. The CDR3 is CASTAGNSPLHF. CDR3 coding DNA: TGTGCCAGCACCGCAGGGAATTCACCCCTCCACTTT.

The rearrangement links TRBV11-2 to TRBJ2-7; D is possibly TRBD2 (6 bases). Trimming pared 6 bases from V and 5 bases from J, leaving 14 bases between. Germline V gene sequence: CDR1 SGHAT, CDR2 FQNNGV. CDR3 size: 13 residues. This CDR3 is CASSPRRADEQYF. DNA for the CDR3: TGTGCCAGCAGTCCCCGGAGGGCAGACGAGCAGTACTTC.

V and J are TRBV5-1 and TRBJ1-4; D may be TRBD1 (6 bases). CDR3 length: 16 residues. Germline V gene sequence: CDR1 SGHRS, CDR2 YFSETQ. The V end lost 3 bases, the J end lost 3 bases, and 15 bases lay between the germline ends. CDR3: CASSWGEQGSNEKLFF. The CDR3 bases are TGCGCCAGCAGCTGGGGAGAACAGGGTTCTAATGAAAAACTGTTTTTT.

V usage is TRBV5-1 and J usage is TRBJ2-7; TRBD1 matches 7 bases. This CDR3 region has 14 residues. The germline gives CDR1 SGHRS, CDR2 YFSETQ. Losses at the gene ends were 0 bases for V and 6 bases for J; bases not matched to a gene: 6. CDR3 sequence (DNA): TGCGCCAGCAGCTTGGGCCTCGAGGGGGCCGAGCAGTACTTC. Its protein product is CASSLGLEGAEQYF.

The CDR3 region is CASSGRAGNTEAFF. The CDR3 bases are TGCGCCAGCAGCGGACGGGCGGGGAACACTGAAGCTTTCTTT. The chain couples TRBV4-1 to TRBJ1-1; D call uncertain. V lost 5 bases, J lost 1 base, and 11 bases lay in between. Per germline, CDR1 MGHRA and CDR2 YSYEKL. The CDR3 is 14 residues long.

CDR3 sequence reads: CASSTLAGRGFGELFF. CDR3 DNA sequence: TGTGCCAGTAGTACCCTAGCGGGAAGAGGGTTCGGGGAGCTGTTTTTT. The chain is built from TRBV19 and TRBJ2-2, with 9 bases lining up with TRBD2. With 4 bases clipped from V and 7 bases from J, the junction kept 10 bases outside the gene matches. The CDR3 has 16 residues. CDR1 is LNHDA, CDR2 SQIVND, per germline (reference sequence).

The J gene is TRBJ2-7, the V gene TRBV14; D remains ambiguous. The CDR3 is made up of 12 amino acids. Looked up from germline, CDR1 is SGHDN and CDR2 is FVKESK. Trimming removed 2 bases at V and 3 bases at J, with 5 bases between. This CDR3 reads CASSQLRYEQYF. CDR3 in DNA: TGTGCCAGCAGCCAACTACGCTACGAGCAGTACTTC. Using reference TRBV14 and TRBJ2-7 for the parts outside the CDR3, the full variable domain is EAGVTQFPSHSVIEKGQTVTLRCDPISGHDNLYWYRRVMGKEIKFLLHFVKESKQDESGMPNNRFLAERTGGTYSTLKVQPAELEDSGVYFCASSQLRYEQYFGPGTRLTVT.

The rearrangement uses TRBV7-8 and TRBJ1-2, with 10 bases fitting TRBD1. Germline V lookup: CDR1 SGHVS, CDR2 FQNEAQ. This CDR3 comprises 16 residues. J was trimmed by 6 bases and V by 1 base; bases with no gene match: 8. The CDR3 loop reads CASSLELGQGVDGYTF. CDR3 nucleotides: TGTGCCAGCAGCTTAGAGCTCGGACAGGGGGTCGATGGCTACACCTTC.

A note on this clone: The limits of the CDR3 on the DNA are not certain, so only TCRdb's listed CDR3 is given. V is TRBV29-1 and J is TRBJ1-4; TRBD1 is the table's D call and was not checked against the DNA. The CDR3 has 12 amino acids, counting both end residues. Per germline, CDR1 SQVTM and CDR2 ANQGSEA. The CDR3 region is CSVAVGAQGSFF.

There are a few counts of this clone. J is TRBJ1-1 and V is TRBV4-1, with D unresolved. Germline V gene lookup returns CDR1 MGHRA and CDR2 YSYEKL. CDR3 size: 14 residues. V gave up 1 base and J gave up 4 bases, with 10 bases separating them. The CDR3 DNA follows: TGCGCCAGCAGCCAAGGCGGAGGTGGCACTGAAGCTTTCTTT. This encodes CASSQGGGGTEAFF.

The chain employs TRBV18 and TRBJ1-2; possible D gene TRBD1, 6 bases. CDR3 length: 15 residues. Germline-derived CDR1 and CDR2 are KGHSH and LQKENI. Trimming pared 0 bases from V and 4 bases from J, leaving 12 bases between. The CDR3 spells CASSPPGRGGYGYTF. The CDR3 DNA reads TGTGCCAGCTCACCACCGGGGAGAGGGGGCTATGGCTACACCTTC.